Described below is a single TCR beta chain sequence and its context. The source of the sample is a study of technical replicates of blood from several donors. Trimming cost V 5 bases and J 4 bases; bases outside gene matches: 8. This CDR3 region has 15 residues. From germline, CDR1 is SEHNR and CDR2 FQNEAQ (reference sequence). The repertoire was sequenced with immunoSEQ multiplex PCR; TCRdb's copy has only in-frame clones and lacks some. This sample has 45,000 to 55,000 clones, with 94% found just once. This chain joins TRBV7-9 and TRBJ2-1; the match to TRBD2 covers 7 bases. The receptor was isolated from a human donor in good health. Sequencing was done on a sample of T cells isolated from PBMCs. The CDR3 loop reads CASSRLAGPYNEQFF. The DNA of the CDR3 is TGTGCCAGCAGCCGCTTAGCGGGCCCGTACAATGAGCAGTTCTTC.